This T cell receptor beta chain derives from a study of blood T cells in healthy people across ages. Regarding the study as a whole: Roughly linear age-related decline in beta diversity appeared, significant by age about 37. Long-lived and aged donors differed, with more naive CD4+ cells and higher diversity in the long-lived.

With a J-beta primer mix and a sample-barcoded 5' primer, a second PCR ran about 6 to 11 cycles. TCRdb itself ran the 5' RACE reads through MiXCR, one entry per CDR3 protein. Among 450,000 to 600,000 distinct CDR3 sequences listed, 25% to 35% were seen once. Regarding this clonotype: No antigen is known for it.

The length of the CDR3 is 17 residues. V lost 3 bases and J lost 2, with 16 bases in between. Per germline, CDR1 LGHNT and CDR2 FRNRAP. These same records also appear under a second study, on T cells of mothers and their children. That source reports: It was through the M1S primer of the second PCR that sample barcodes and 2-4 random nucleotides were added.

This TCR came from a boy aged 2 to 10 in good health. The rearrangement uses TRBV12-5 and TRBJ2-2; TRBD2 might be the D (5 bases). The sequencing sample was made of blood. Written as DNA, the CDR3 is TGTGCTAGTGGTTTCTTTGTCCGCGGGCAAAACACCGGGGAGCTGTTTTTT. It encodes CASGFFVRGQNTGELFF.